The 24 T cell receptor beta chains given below trace back to one sample, sequenced in a study of shared clonotypes between healthy human individuals. This table comes from immunoSEQ multiplex PCR, and its TCRdb copy is limited to in-frame clones, with some not included. The sample shows under 1,100,000 clones, about four fifths of them seen only once. Sequenced input: memory CD4+ T cells from PBMCs. Subset in this sample: CD45RA-negative fraction. The receptors were sampled from a man in his late teens or twenties in good health. Some clones in this sample may be carry-over from other donors' samples.

This clone was recorded once. The CDR3 bases are TGTGCCAGCAGCTTAGGCCGCGCGGGAAATAGTTCCTACAATGAGCAGTTCTTC. Protein sequence: CASSLGRAGNSSYNEQFF. The chain links TRBV7-9 to TRBJ2-1, with TRBD2 as a possible D gene (6 bases). CDR3 length equals 18 residues. Deletions cut 1 base from V and 1 base from J, with 17 bases between. CDR1 is SEHNR, CDR2 FQNEAQ, per germline (reference sequence). Full variable domain (remainder filled in from reference TRBV7-9 and TRBJ2-1): DTGVSQNPRHKITKRGQNVTFRCDPISEHNRLYWYRQTLGQGPEFLTYFQNEAQLEKSRLLSDRFSAERPKGSFSTLEIQRTEQGDSAMYLCASSLGRAGNSSYNEQFFGPGTRLTVL.

This clone was seen just once. V and J are TRBV27 and TRBJ1-1; the D gene is possibly TRBD1 (5 bases). Per germline, CDR1 MNHEY and CDR2 SMNVEV (reference sequence). With 8 bases removed from V and 4 bases from J, the gap between germline ends came to 17 bases. CDR3 size: 14 residues. The CDR3 nucleotides read TGTGCCAGCTGGGGCCGCCGTAATAGCACTGAAGCTTTCTTT. Its protein product is CASWGRRNSTEAFF.

This chain connects TRBV6-1 to TRBJ2-7, with 7 bases aligning to TRBD1. The CDR3 has 14 amino acids. Per germline, CDR1 MNHNS and CDR2 SASEGT. V lost 1 base to trimming and J lost 0 bases; unmatched junction nucleotides: 0. CDR3 DNA: TGTGCCAGCAGTGAAGGGGACAGCTCCTACGAGCAGTACTTC. Protein sequence: CASSEGDSSYEQYF.

The count of this clone is one. V gene TRBV11-3 combines with J gene TRBJ2-7, with unresolved D. CDR1 SGHNT and CDR2 YENEEA come from the germline V gene. This CDR3 contains 14 residues. V was pared by 5 bases and J by 3 bases, with 14 bases between. CDR3 residues: CASSPGWKDYEQYF. The CDR3 DNA sequence: TGTGCCAGCAGCCCCGGGTGGAAGGACTACGAGCAGTACTTC.

This clone was counted a single time. The V gene is TRBV9, the J gene TRBJ2-5; weak D call: TRBD2 (6 bases). The V gene lost 0 bases and the J gene lost 3 bases, with 9 bases spanning the gap. Looked up from germline, CDR1 is SGDLS and CDR2 is YYNGEE. The CDR3 consists of 14 residues. The DNA for the CDR3 is TGTGCCAGCAGCGTAGGTGGGGAGGAAGAGACCCAGTACTTC. Translating gives CASSVGGEEETQYF.

The chain recombines TRBV28 with TRBJ1-4; D unclear. This CDR3 is built from 13 residues. Germline V gene sequence: CDR1 MDHEN, CDR2 SYDVKM. Trimming stripped 10 bases from V and 6 bases from J, with 15 bases between. CDR3 residues: CATATGHHEKLFF. The CDR3 DNA reads TGTGCCACCGCGACGGGCCATCATGAAAAACTGTTTTTT.

J is TRBJ2-7 and V is TRBV2; 7 nucleotides line up with TRBD1. Germline CDR1 and CDR2: SNHLY and FYNNEI. V trimming: 2 bases; J trimming: 2 bases; junction bases outside the gene matches: 6. This CDR3 has 15 amino acids. CDR3 sequence reads: CASSEPRGQAYEQYF. As DNA, the CDR3 is TGTGCCAGCAGTGAACCCAGAGGACAGGCCTACGAGCAGTACTTC.

The count of this clone is one. J is TRBJ2-7 and V is TRBV30, with 11 positions matching TRBD2. Unmatched junction bases numbered 5, after V lost 2 bases and J lost 2 bases. In germline, CDR1 is GTSNPN, CDR2 SVGIG (reference sequence). The CDR3 extends over 15 amino acids. CDR3 in amino acids: CAWSILAGVAYEQYF. CDR3 bases: TGTGCCTGGAGTATACTAGCGGGAGTGGCCTACGAGCAGTACTTC.

The V gene is TRBV5-6, the J gene TRBJ2-5; no clear D. Germline loops: CDR1 SGHDT, CDR2 YYEEEE. CDR3 length: 15 residues. Trimming left V 4 bases short and J 5 bases short, with 18 bases between. The CDR3 DNA reads as TGTGCCAGCAGCCCCGGCGGCCCGATCACGGAGACCCAGTACTTC. This codes for CASSPGGPITETQYF. The full variable domain, rest sourced from reference TRBV5-6 and TRBJ2-5, is DAGVTQSPTHLIKTRGQQVTLRCSPKSGHDTVSWYQQALGQGPQFIFQYYEEEERQRGNFPDRFSGHQFPNYSSELNVNALLLGDSALYLCASSPGGPITETQYFGPGTRLLVL.

The V and J genes are TRBV7-3 and TRBJ2-7; a weak D match, TRBD2 (5 bases). This CDR3 region has 13 residues. The V gene's germline CDR1 is SGHTA and CDR2 FQGTGA. V was trimmed by 0 bases and J by 7 bases, leaving 10 bases between them. The CDR3 DNA follows: TGTGCCAGCAGCTTAACGGAGGAGTCGGAGCAGTACTTC. This codes for CASSLTEESEQYF.

This clone has only a few counts. The genes are TRBV7-2 and TRBJ2-1; 13 bases are a match to TRBD2. There are 19 residues in the CDR3. Germline-derived CDR1 and CDR2 are SGHTA and FQGNSA. Losses at the gene ends were 3 bases for V and 10 bases for J; bases not matched to a gene: 18. The CDR3 protein is CASSFSGTSGAARRGEQFF. The CDR3 bases are TGTGCCAGCAGCTTTAGCGGGACTAGCGGGGCGGCTCGAAGGGGAGAGCAGTTCTTC.

This clone was observed many times. The V call is TRBV10-3, the J call TRBJ2-7, with 10 positions matching TRBD1. Trimming removed 8 bases from V and 9 bases from J; junction bases left unmatched: 10. The CDR3 length is 13 residues. Per the germline V gene, CDR1 is ENHRY and CDR2 is SYGVKD. CDR3 residues: CAIGGGQGRWQYF. CDR3 nucleotide sequence: TGTGCCATCGGAGGGGGACAGGGGAGGTGGCAGTACTTC.

V gene TRBV5-6 combines with J gene TRBJ1-2, with D perhaps TRBD1 (6 bases). Trimming pared 3 bases from V and 7 bases from J, leaving 19 bases between. CDR3 length: 15 residues. Germline CDR1 SGHDT, CDR2 YYEEEE. CDR3 residues: CASSWYRVRRTGYTF. In nucleotides, the CDR3 is TGTGCCAGCAGCTGGTACAGGGTACGGAGAACTGGCTACACCTTC. Supplemented by reference TRBV5-6 and TRBJ1-2, the full variable domain reads DAGVTQSPTHLIKTRGQQVTLRCSPKSGHDTVSWYQQALGQGPQFIFQYYEEEERQRGNFPDRFSGHQFPNYSSELNVNALLLGDSALYLCASSWYRVRRTGYTFGSGTRLTVV.

The V gene is TRBV25-1, the J gene TRBJ1-4; D is possibly TRBD1 (6 bases). Trimming took 4 bases from V and 4 from J, leaving 10 bases between them. Germline V gene lookup returns CDR1 MGHDK and CDR2 SYGVNS. CDR3 size: 14 residues. CDR3 DNA: TGTGCCAGCAGTGCTCAGGGGCGTAATGAAAAACTGTTTTTT. This gives the protein CASSAQGRNEKLFF.

This clone was picked up many times. Other DNA sequences in this sample translate to the same CDR3. The V call is TRBV7-3, the J call TRBJ2-7; D unclear. Trimming left V 3 bases short and J 7 bases short, with 13 bases between. The V gene's germline CDR1 is SGHTA and CDR2 FQGTGA. This CDR3 spans 13 amino acids. CDR3 region: CASSFGPRTEQYF. As DNA, the CDR3 is TGTGCCAGCAGCTTTGGGCCGCGCACAGAGCAGTACTTC.

The chain has TRBV2 and TRBJ1-5; D unclear. Germline V gene lookup returns CDR1 SNHLY and CDR2 FYNNEI. This CDR3 has 12 amino acids. V was trimmed by 5 bases and J by 3 bases, leaving 5 bases between them. This chain's CDR3 is CASSRYNQPQHF. CDR3 bases: TGTGCCAGCAGTAGGTACAATCAGCCCCAGCATTTT.

The rearrangement links TRBV27 to TRBJ2-6; 7 bases map to TRBD2. The CDR3 totals 20 residues. Looked up from germline, CDR1 is MNHEY and CDR2 is SMNVEV (reference sequence). The V gene end was trimmed by 4 bases and the J gene end by 0 bases; junction bases not matched to a gene: 15. The CDR3 spells CASSSLLLGRGSSGANVLTF. DNA for the CDR3: TGTGCCAGCAGTTCTCTACTCCTCGGTCGCGGGAGCTCTGGGGCCAACGTCCTGACTTTC.

The rearrangement links TRBV2 to TRBJ1-2, with D unclear. Per the germline V gene, CDR1 is SNHLY and CDR2 is FYNNEI. The CDR3 loop spans 13 amino acids. V was shortened by 3 bases and J by 7 bases, with 12 bases between the two germline ends. The CDR3 bases are TGTGCCAGCAGTGAGATATGGAGTGGTGGCTACACCTTC. It specifies CASSEIWSGGYTF.

This clone was observed a few times. This chain links TRBV19 with TRBJ1-4; 7 nucleotides line up with TRBD1. V lost 2 bases to trimming and J lost 6 bases; unmatched junction nucleotides: 6. Germline assignment: CDR1 LNHDA and CDR2 SQIVND (reference sequence). This CDR3 is 15 amino acids long. In nucleotides, the CDR3 is TGTGCCAGTAGTATAATAGGGACAGTCGATGAAAAACTGTTTTTT. This translates into CASSIIGTVDEKLFF.

This chain links TRBV5-1 with TRBJ2-3; 14 bases are shared with TRBD2. Per the germline V gene, CDR1 is SGHRS and CDR2 is YFSETQ. After removal of 3 bases from V and 4 bases from J, the junction contained 10 bases not matched to a gene. The CDR3 has 18 residues. The CDR3 is CASSSPGTSGSVPDTQYF. DNA for the CDR3: TGCGCCAGCAGCTCGCCCGGGACTAGCGGGAGTGTTCCAGATACGCAGTATTTT.

This clone has only one observation. The V gene is TRBV7-8, the J gene TRBJ2-1; 10 bases are shared with TRBD2. Looked up from germline, CDR1 is SGHVS and CDR2 is FQNEAQ. Losses at the gene ends were 5 bases for V and 8 bases for J; bases not matched to a gene: 6. CDR3 length: 14 amino acids. The DNA for the CDR3 is TGTGCCAGCAGCAAAAGCGGGAGGGCCGATGAGCAGTTCTTC. Its translation is CASSKSGRADEQFF.

The table lists this clone with a count of one. The chain carries TRBV10-1 and TRBJ2-1, with 8 bases matching TRBD2. The CDR3 sequence is 15 residues long. Losses at the gene ends were 2 bases for V and 3 bases for J; bases not matched to a gene: 3. Germline V CDR1 and CDR2: WNHNN, SYGVQD (reference sequence). Here the CDR3 DNA reads TGCGCCAGCAGTGAGGCGACTAGCGACTACAATGAGCAGTTCTTC. Its translation is CASSEATSDYNEQFF.

The chain carries TRBV5-4 and TRBJ2-7; no reliable D call. The CDR3 loop spans 13 amino acids. V lost 0 bases, J lost 2 bases, and 6 bases lay in between. Looked up from germline, CDR1 is SGHNT and CDR2 is YYREEE (reference sequence). The CDR3 loop is CASSLGRTYEQYF. CDR3 nucleotides: TGTGCCAGCAGCTTGGGCAGAACCTACGAGCAGTACTTC. Looking up the rest from reference TRBV5-4 and TRBJ2-7 gives the full variable domain: ETGVTQSPTHLIKTRGQQVTLRCSSQSGHNTVSWYQQALGQGPQFIFQYYREEENGRGNFPPRFSGLQFPNYSSELNVNALELDDSALYLCASSLGRTYEQYFGPGTRLTVT.

A word on this clone: Other DNA sequences in the sample encode the same CDR3. V gene TRBV30 combines with J gene TRBJ2-7, with 13 bases identical to TRBD2. This CDR3 spans 13 amino acids. Germline V gives CDR1 GTSNPN, CDR2 SVGIG (reference sequence). CDR3 in amino acids: CAGRTSGSGEQYF. The CDR3 DNA reads TGTGCTGGGCGGACTAGCGGGAGTGGCGAGCAGTACTTC.